A single T cell receptor beta chain is shown here with its context. J lost 0 bases, V lost 4 bases, and 6 bases had no gene match. Germline V gene lookup returns CDR1 WSHSY and CDR2 SAAADI. This CDR3 spans 15 amino acids. This record belongs to a study of technical replicates of blood from a handful of donors. The table came from immunoSEQ multiplex PCR; TCRdb's copy has only in-frame clones and leaves some out. The data contain approximately 59,000 clones, 70% to 90% of them singletons. The sequence was collected from a human donor in good health. Some clones in this sample may be carry-over from other donors' samples. The chain has TRBV10-2 and TRBJ2-7, with TRBD2 matching 7 bases. Sequenced sample: PBMCs. CDR3 sequence: CASSAFGGISYEQYF. Here the CDR3 DNA reads TGCGCCAGCAGTGCCTTCGGGGGGATCTCCTACGAGCAGTACTTC.